This T cell receptor beta chain was recovered during a study of post-analysis software for immune sequencing data. About the research overall: The courses of disease that were included comprised relapsing-remitting, secondary progressive and progressive-relapsing multiple sclerosis.

J was trimmed by 4 bases and V by 0 bases; bases with no gene match: 4. The germline CDR1 and CDR2 sequences are SGHRS and YFSETQ. The CDR3 is made up of 15 amino acids. General observations from the study: By F measure, strong co-clustering occurred among samples prepared in the same batch. Roughly five TRBV segments appeared more often in patients than in controls, and TRBV5-6, TRBV5-1 and TRBV20-1 were among these. Significantly decreased normalized Chao1 diversity was recorded for multiple sclerosis patients relative to controls.

Regarding this clonotype: As yet, its antigen is unknown.

Presence of unique molecular identifiers characterized the TCR beta cDNA libraries. TCRdb ran MiXCR on the PCR reads and lists one entry per CDR3 protein. The data contain some 190,000 distinct CDR3 sequences, 25% to 30% of them seen just once; the ten biggest clones take up about 3.7%. The source is a girl between 2 and 17 years old with multiple sclerosis. V is TRBV5-1 and J is TRBJ2-7, with 10 bases identical to TRBD1. The sample consisted of blood. CDR3: CASSLDPGQGYEQYF. The CDR3 DNA follows: TGCGCCAGCAGCTTGGATCCGGGACAGGGGTACGAGCAGTACTTC.